These 10 T cell receptor beta chains were sequenced from one sample in a study of regulatory and conventional T cells in RAG deficiency. Blood CD4+ CD25-high CD127-low regulatory T cells supplied the genomic DNA template. TCRdb's copy holds only in-frame clones and misses some; the assay was immunoSEQ multiplex PCR. The table shows roughly 30,000 clones, with approximately 90% occurring only once. These data are also associated with another study on regulatory T cells. That source adds: The primer mix had 52 TRBV and 13 TRBJ primers.

Material: Tregs sorted from blood. Every receptor here comes from a human donor in good health.

The CDR3 spells CASSRSDRGINSPLHF. The CDR3 coding sequence is TGCGCCAGCAGCCGAAGTGACAGGGGAATTAATTCACCCCTCCACTTT. The J gene is TRBJ1-6, the V gene TRBV5-1; the match to TRBD1 covers 8 bases. CDR1 SGHRS and CDR2 YFSETQ come from the germline V gene. V gave up 4 bases and J gave up 6 bases; unmatched junction bases: 9. The CDR3 consists of 16 residues. Variable domain in full (rest from reference TRBV5-1 and TRBJ1-6): KAGVTQTPRYLIKTRGQQVTLSCSPISGHRSVSWYQQTPGQGLQFLFEYFSETQRNKGNFPGRFSGRQFSNSRSEMNVSTLELGDSALYLCASSRSDRGINSPLHFGNGTRLTVT.

The rearrangement links TRBV18 to TRBJ2-7; either TRBD1 or TRBD2 may fit D (5 bases each). V was pared by 3 bases and J by 4 bases, with 13 bases between. The CDR3 consists of 14 residues. CDR1 KGHSH and CDR2 LQKENI come from the germline V gene. The CDR3 spells CASSPGTGSYEQYF. In DNA, the CDR3 is TGTGCCAGCTCACCCGGGACCGGCTCATACGAGCAGTACTTC.

The chain links TRBV7-2 to TRBJ2-3, with D perhaps matching TRBD1 (5 bases). Germline CDR1 SGHTA, CDR2 FQGNSA. V was shortened by 0 bases and J by 6 bases, with 22 bases between the two germline ends. CDR3 length: 18 amino acids. The CDR3 reads CASSLALLGAGSVDTQYF. The CDR3 DNA sequence: TGTGCCAGCAGCTTAGCGCTTTTAGGGGCAGGGTCGGTGGATACGCAGTATTTT.

This clone occurred a few times. This sequence joins TRBV10-1 and TRBJ2-7; weak D call: TRBD1 (5 bases). Trimming shortened V by 0 bases and J by 4 bases, and 13 bases separated the two germline ends. CDR3 length: 15 residues. CDR1 is WNHNN, CDR2 SYGVQD, per germline (reference sequence). CDR3: CASSESPGRLYEQYF. The CDR3 region has the DNA TGCGCCAGCAGTGAGTCTCCAGGGCGGCTATACGAGCAGTACTTC.

The chain couples TRBV7-6 to TRBJ2-2, with D tentatively TRBD1 or TRBD2 (5 bases each). Trimming took 1 base from V and 4 from J, leaving 16 bases between them. There are 17 residues in the CDR3. Germline values: CDR1 SGHVS, CDR2 FNYEAQ. CDR3 loop: CASSLGGGTGRTGELFF. The CDR3 DNA reads TGTGCCAGCAGCTTAGGCGGAGGAACGGGGCGCACCGGGGAGCTGTTTTTT.

J is TRBJ1-2 and V is TRBV5-1; D not certain. CDR1 and CDR2 from the germline V gene are SGHRS and YFSETQ. This CDR3 is 13 amino acids long. V lost 0 bases and J lost 5, with 8 bases in between. This CDR3 reads CASSLDGFYGYTF. CDR3 nucleotide sequence: TGCGCCAGCAGCTTGGACGGTTTTTATGGCTACACCTTC.

This clone was found a few times. The V call is TRBV7-9, the J call TRBJ1-3; tentative D call: TRBD1 (5 bases). V lost 3 bases and J lost 4, with 13 bases in between. The CDR3 contains 15 residues. Germline CDR1 is SEHNR and CDR2 is FQNEAQ (reference sequence). CDR3 nucleotides: TGTGCCAGCAGCTTTGGACACCGGGAAGGAAACACCATATATTTT. Its translation: CASSFGHREGNTIYF.

The genes are TRBV7-9 and TRBJ1-2; the D gene is possibly TRBD1 (5 bases). In germline, CDR1 is SEHNR, CDR2 FQNEAQ (reference sequence). Trimming cost V 1 base and J 5 bases, with 14 bases left between them. This CDR3 spans 15 amino acids. In DNA, the CDR3 is TGTGCCAGCAGCTTAGTTCAGGGTCAGGGTTATGGCTACACCTTC. Residues: CASSLVQGQGYGYTF.

The CDR3 coding sequence is TGCGCCAGCAGATTGAACAGGCAATTCAACTATGGCTACACCTTC. It specifies CASRLNRQFNYGYTF. J is TRBJ1-2 and V is TRBV5-1; weak D call: TRBD1 (5 bases). Germline V lookup: CDR1 SGHRS, CDR2 YFSETQ. The V end lost 5 bases, the J end lost 2 bases, and 16 bases lay between the germline ends. The CDR3 totals 15 residues.

The count of this clone is one. V and J are TRBV2 and TRBJ2-2; weak D call: TRBD1 (6 bases). The V gene lost 1 base and the J gene lost 4 bases, with 13 bases spanning the gap. This CDR3 has 16 residues. Germline CDR1 and CDR2: SNHLY and FYNNEI. DNA for the CDR3: TGTGCCAGCAGTGAAGACAGGGCCTGGGGCACCGGGGAGCTGTTTTTT. Encoded protein: CASSEDRAWGTGELFF.